This T cell receptor (beta chain) stems from a study of CD8+ T cells in alopecia areata. Study at large: Patients took tofacitinib for 6 to 18 months, followed by 6 drug-free months. Findings and caveats of the study: In scalp and blood during tofacitinib, many expanded lesional clones persisted. Both scalp clonality and the expanded CD8+ clones among the top 100 showed a significant decrease with tofacitinib. Sequenced scalp T cells also include alphabeta T cells resident in normal skin.

V was pared by 3 bases and J by 5 bases, with 17 bases between. Per the germline V gene, CDR1 is SQVTM and CDR2 is ANQGSEA. The CDR3 runs to 15 residues. Extraction and reverse transcription of RNA yielded cDNA as the sequencing template. Some clones are missing from TCRdb's copy, which holds only in-frame ones; the method was immunoSEQ multiplex PCR. Of more than 150,000 clones listed, around 50% were seen once; the top ten hold 10% to 15%. Treatment noted: oral pan-JAK inhibitor, 5-10 mg twice daily. Regarding this clone: Its target is unknown.

V usage is TRBV29-1 and J usage is TRBJ1-5; perhaps TRBD1 as D (5 bases). The sequencing used CD8+ T cells sorted from blood, collected at week 24, from a patient treated with tofacitinib. The TCR was taken from a human donor with alopecia areata. CDR3: CSVDGTGEGHQPQHF. The CDR3 DNA follows: TGCAGCGTTGACGGAACGGGAGAGGGGCATCAGCCCCAGCATTTT. Variable domain in full (rest from reference TRBV29-1 and TRBJ1-5): SAVISQKPSRDICQRGTSLTIQCQVDSQVTMMFWYRQQPGQSLTLIATANQGSEATYESGFVIDKFPISRPNLTFSTLTVSNMSPEDSSIYLCSVDGTGEGHQPQHFGDGTRLSIL.